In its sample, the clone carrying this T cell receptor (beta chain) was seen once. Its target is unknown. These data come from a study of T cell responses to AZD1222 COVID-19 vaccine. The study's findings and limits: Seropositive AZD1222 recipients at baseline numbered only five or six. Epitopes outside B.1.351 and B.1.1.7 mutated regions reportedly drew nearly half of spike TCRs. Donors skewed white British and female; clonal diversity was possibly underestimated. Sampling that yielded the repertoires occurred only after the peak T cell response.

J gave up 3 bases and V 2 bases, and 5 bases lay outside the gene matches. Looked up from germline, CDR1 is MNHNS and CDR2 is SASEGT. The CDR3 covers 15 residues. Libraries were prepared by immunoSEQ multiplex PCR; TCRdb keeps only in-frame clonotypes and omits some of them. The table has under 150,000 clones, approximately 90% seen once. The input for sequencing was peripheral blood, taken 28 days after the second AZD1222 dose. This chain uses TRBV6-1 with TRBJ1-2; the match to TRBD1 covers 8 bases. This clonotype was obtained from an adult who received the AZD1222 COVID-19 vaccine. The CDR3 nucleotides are TGTGCCAGCAGTGAAATATCAGGGGGCGACTATGGCTACACCTTC. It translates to CASSEISGGDYGYTF.